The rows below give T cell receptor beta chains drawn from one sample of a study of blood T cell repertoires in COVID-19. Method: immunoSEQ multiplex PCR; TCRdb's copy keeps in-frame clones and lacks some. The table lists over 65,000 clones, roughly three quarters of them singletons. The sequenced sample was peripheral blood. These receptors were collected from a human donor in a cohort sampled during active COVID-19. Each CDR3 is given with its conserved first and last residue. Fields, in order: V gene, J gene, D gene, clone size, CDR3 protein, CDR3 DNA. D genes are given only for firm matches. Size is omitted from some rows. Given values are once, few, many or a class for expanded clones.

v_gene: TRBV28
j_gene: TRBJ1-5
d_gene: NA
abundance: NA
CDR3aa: CASSLGREFQPQHF
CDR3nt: TGTGCCAGCAGTTTGGGCCGAGAATTCCAGCCCCAGCATTTT

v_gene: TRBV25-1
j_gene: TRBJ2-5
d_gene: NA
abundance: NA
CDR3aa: CASSESGFGGETQYF
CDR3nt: TGTGCCAGCAGTGAATCAGGGTTTGGTGGGGAGACCCAGTACTTC

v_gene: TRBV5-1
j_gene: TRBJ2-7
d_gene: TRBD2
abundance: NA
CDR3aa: CASSSGLAEAKYEQYF
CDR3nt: TGCGCCAGCAGCTCGGGACTAGCGGAGGCAAAGTACGAGCAGTACTTC

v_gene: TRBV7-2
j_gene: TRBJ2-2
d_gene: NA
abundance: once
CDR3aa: CASSLVGLHRANTGELFF
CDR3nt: TGTGCCAGCAGCTTAGTCGGGCTCCACAGGGCGAACACCGGGGAGCTGTTTTTT

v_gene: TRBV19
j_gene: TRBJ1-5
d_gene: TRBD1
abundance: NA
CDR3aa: CASSPGQGYQPQHF
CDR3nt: TGTGCCAGTAGTCCCGGACAGGGTTATCAGCCCCAGCATTTT

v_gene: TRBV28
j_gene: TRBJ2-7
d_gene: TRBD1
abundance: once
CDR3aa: CASNPSTVRDRGNEQYF
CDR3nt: TGTGCCAGCAACCCCTCTACCGTAAGGGACAGGGGCAACGAGCAGTACTTC

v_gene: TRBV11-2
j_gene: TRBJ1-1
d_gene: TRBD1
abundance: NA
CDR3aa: CASSFGQGGITEAFF
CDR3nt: TGTGCCAGCAGCTTTGGACAGGGGGGGATTACTGAAGCTTTCTTT

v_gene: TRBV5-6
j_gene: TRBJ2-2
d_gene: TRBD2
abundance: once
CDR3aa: CASSVGLAGYTGELFF
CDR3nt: TGTGCCAGCAGCGTGGGACTAGCGGGCTACACCGGGGAGCTGTTTTTT

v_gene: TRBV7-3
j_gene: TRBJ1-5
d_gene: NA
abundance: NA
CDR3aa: CASSLIEQGDQPQHF
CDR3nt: TGTGCCAGCAGCTTAATTGAACAGGGTGATCAGCCCCAGCATTTT

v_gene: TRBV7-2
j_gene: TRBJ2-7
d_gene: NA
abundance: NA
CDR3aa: CASSLRPGYGYEQYF
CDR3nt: TGTGCCAGCAGCTTAAGACCAGGGTATGGCTACGAGCAGTACTTC

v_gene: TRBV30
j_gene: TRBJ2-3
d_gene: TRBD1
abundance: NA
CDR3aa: CAWLRSGQGSTDTQYF
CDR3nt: TGTGCCTGGCTCCGATCGGGACAGGGAAGCACAGATACGCAGTATTTT

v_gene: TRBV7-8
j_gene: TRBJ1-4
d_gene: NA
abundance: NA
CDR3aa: CASARAGATNEKLFF
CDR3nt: TGTGCCAGCGCGCGGGCAGGTGCAACTAATGAAAAACTGTTTTTT

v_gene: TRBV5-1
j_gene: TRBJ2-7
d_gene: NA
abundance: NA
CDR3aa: CASSRDTWHEQYF
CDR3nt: TGCGCCAGCAGCCGGGACACTTGGCACGAGCAGTACTTC

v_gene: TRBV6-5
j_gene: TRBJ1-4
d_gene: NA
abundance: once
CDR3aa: CASSYSGRGGEKLFF
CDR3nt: TGTGCCAGCAGTTACTCGGGCAGGGGAGGGGAAAAACTGTTTTTT

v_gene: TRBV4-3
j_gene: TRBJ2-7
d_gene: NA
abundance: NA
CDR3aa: CASSQDLRDSFYEQYF
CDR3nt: TGCGCCAGCAGCCAAGACCTCCGGGACTCCTTCTACGAGCAGTACTTC

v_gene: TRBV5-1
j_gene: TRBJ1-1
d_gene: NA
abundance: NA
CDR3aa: CASSLEGGNTEAFF
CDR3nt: TGCGCCAGCAGCTTGGAAGGGGGGAACACTGAAGCTTTCTTT